The 9 T cell receptor beta chains given below trace back to one sample, sequenced in a study of identical twins. TCRdb re-called the 5' RACE reads with MiXCR, one entry per CDR3 protein. The sample holds around 250,000 distinct CDR3 sequences; 12% are singletons and the top ten take 3.5% to 5%. These records were also assigned to another study, of yellow fever vaccine responses in identical twins.

Sequences were obtained from memory (CD45RO+) T cells sorted from blood. The receptors derive from a woman aged 18-29 years in good health.

The chain uses TRBV3-1 and TRBJ2-7, with D possibly matching TRBD1 (5 bases). CDR3 length: 14 residues. Germline CDR1 LGHDT, CDR2 YNNKEL (reference sequence). V was clipped by 3 bases and J by 5 bases, with 14 bases between them. The CDR3 loop is CASSHHSSRDEQYF. The CDR3 DNA reads as TGTGCCAGCAGCCATCACTCCTCCAGGGACGAGCAGTACTTC.

This clonotype was recorded a few times. The rearrangement uses TRBV7-2 and TRBJ2-1; D not resolved. V gave up 4 bases and J gave up 7 bases, with 14 bases separating them. CDR1 and CDR2 (germline): SGHTA, FQGNSA. CDR3 length equals 14 residues. The CDR3: CASSSPGGRNEQFF. CDR3 DNA: TGTGCCAGCAGCTCCCCCGGCGGCAGGAATGAGCAGTTCTTC.

The rearrangement uses TRBV11-2 and TRBJ2-1, with TRBD1 matching 7 bases. This CDR3 is built from 16 residues. The V gene end was trimmed by 1 base and the J gene end by 8 bases; junction bases not matched to a gene: 11. Germline assignment: CDR1 SGHAT and CDR2 FQNNGV. The CDR3 loop is CASSLGRQGLGDEQFF. For the CDR3, the DNA is TGTGCCAGCAGCTTAGGACGACAGGGCCTGGGTGATGAGCAGTTCTTC.

This clonotype appeared a few times. The genes are TRBV20-1 and TRBJ2-4; TRBD2 matches 8 bases. The CDR3 contains 17 residues. CDR1 is DFQATT, CDR2 SNEGSKA, per germline (reference sequence). V shed 0 bases and J 3 bases; nucleotides not matched to a gene: 10. CDR3 coding DNA: TGCAGTGCTAGAGAGGGATCGGGGGGGGTGGGCAAAAACATTCAGTACTTC. Translating it yields CSAREGSGGVGKNIQYF.

This clonotype was counted ten times or more. The chain recombines TRBV20-1 with TRBJ2-5; a weak D match, TRBD2 (6 bases). Germline V gene lookup returns CDR1 DFQATT and CDR2 SNEGSKA (reference sequence). Trimming shortened V by 1 base and J by 1 base, and 25 bases separated the two germline ends. The CDR3 loop spans 19 amino acids. As DNA, the CDR3 is TGCAGTGCTAGAGTCTACCCATCTTCTGAGGCGGGGATCCAAGAGACCCAGTACTTC. This translates into CSARVYPSSEAGIQETQYF.

The chain employs TRBV20-1 and TRBJ2-7; possibly TRBD2 for D (5 bases). CDR1 and CDR2 from the germline V gene are DFQATT and SNEGSKA (reference sequence). The CDR3 totals 14 residues. V gave up 0 bases and J gave up 3 bases, with 12 bases separating them. The CDR3 nucleotides read TGCAGTGCTAGAGATGGAACCGGGGTCTACGAGCAGTACTTC. Amino acid sequence: CSARDGTGVYEQYF.

This clonotype was seen at least ten times. The chain employs TRBV7-2 and TRBJ2-1; no reliable D call. Trimming cost V 5 bases and J 6 bases, with 14 bases left between them. The CDR3 length is 14 residues. CDR1 and CDR2 from the germline V gene are SGHTA and FQGNSA. The CDR3 DNA sequence: TGTGCCAGCAGCCTGACCGCCGTAGGCAATGAGCAGTTCTTC. It translates to CASSLTAVGNEQFF.

J is TRBJ2-2 and V is TRBV7-9, with D perhaps matching TRBD2 (5 bases). Deletions cut 7 bases from V and 7 bases from J, with 16 bases between. This CDR3 has 14 residues. Germline V gene lookup returns CDR1 SEHNR and CDR2 FQNEAQ (reference sequence). The CDR3 DNA sequence: TGTGCCAGCACCCTGAGAGGGAGTAGCGGGGAGCTGTTTTTT. This translates into CASTLRGSSGELFF. Using reference TRBV7-9 and TRBJ2-2 for the parts outside the CDR3, the full variable domain is DTGVSQNPRHKITKRGQNVTFRCDPISEHNRLYWYRQTLGQGPEFLTYFQNEAQLEKSRLLSDRFSAERPKGSFSTLEIQRTEQGDSAMYLCASTLRGSSGELFFGEGSRLTVL.

This clonotype was counted between two and nine times. The rearrangement links TRBV2 to TRBJ2-2; maybe TRBD2 (5 bases). Germline V gene lookup returns CDR1 SNHLY and CDR2 FYNNEI. The CDR3 has 13 amino acids. V lost 6 bases, J lost 15 bases, and 20 bases lay in between. Here the CDR3 DNA reads TGTGCCAGCAGCGGAAACGCTGGCCGGGAAGTGTTTTTT. This translates into CASSGNAGREVFF.